This T cell receptor beta chain stems from a study of T cells in tumors after PD-1 blockade. Germline-derived CDR1 and CDR2 are SGHRS and YFSETQ. The CDR3 is made up of 17 amino acids. The V and J ends lost 4 bases and 0 bases, in that order; junction bases with no gene match: 7. Repertoires were generated with immunoSEQ multiplex PCR, while TCRdb's copy carries only in-frame clones and drops some. Here the sample spans 20,000 to 25,000 clones, about three quarters being singletons. This receptor was identified in a human donor with basal cell carcinoma. Sequences were derived from PBMCs, sampled before anti-PD-1 treatment. The V call is TRBV5-1, the J call TRBJ2-3; TRBD2 matches 11 bases. The CDR3: CASSPGASGGSTDTQYF. The CDR3 DNA is TGCGCCAGCAGCCCCGGGGCTAGCGGGGGGAGCACAGATACGCAGTATTTT. The full variable domain, its missing parts supplied by reference TRBV5-1 and TRBJ2-3, is KAGVTQTPRYLIKTRGQQVTLSCSPISGHRSVSWYQQTPGQGLQFLFEYFSETQRNKGNFPGRFSGRQFSNSRSEMNVSTLELGDSALYLCASSPGASGGSTDTQYFGPGTRLTVL.